Listed here are 28 T cell receptor beta chains from one sample, sequenced in a study of T cell responses to AZD1222 COVID-19 vaccine. Using immunoSEQ multiplex PCR, the repertoire was profiled, and TCRdb retains in-frame clones only, with some absent. Seen here are roughly 70,000 clones, about 85% observed once, and the top ten hold under 1.5%. This material consisted of peripheral blood, taken 28 days after the second AZD1222 dose. These receptors all come from an adult who received the AZD1222 COVID-19 vaccine.

This clone was recorded a few times. The V call is TRBV20-1, the J call TRBJ1-5; D not certain. CDR3 length: 13 amino acids. The V gene lost 3 bases and the J gene lost 2 bases, with 8 bases spanning the gap. Germline values: CDR1 DFQATT, CDR2 SNEGSKA (reference sequence). CDR3 sequence: CSASWGGNQPQHF. The DNA for the CDR3 is TGCAGTGCTAGTTGGGGAGGCAATCAGCCCCAGCATTTT.

The gene calls are TRBV7-9 and TRBJ2-7, with D perhaps matching TRBD1 (5 bases). Trimming took 1 base from V and 2 from J, leaving 9 bases between them. The CDR3 runs to 14 residues. Germline values: CDR1 SEHNR, CDR2 FQNEAQ (reference sequence). The CDR3 nucleotides are TGTGCCAGCAGCTTAGACCCAGGGACCTACGAGCAGTACTTC. Its translation is CASSLDPGTYEQYF.

This clone came up once. This CDR3 reads CASSALTGEAEAFF. CDR3 DNA sequence: TGTGCCAGCAGCGCGCTAACAGGGGAGGCTGAAGCTTTCTTT. The chain employs TRBV9 and TRBJ1-1; the match to TRBD1 covers 7 bases. The CDR3 sequence is 14 residues long. The germline V gene encodes CDR1 SGDLS and CDR2 YYNGEE. The J segment lost 6 bases and the V segment lost 3 bases, leaving 8 bases of the junction unmatched.

V is TRBV2 and J is TRBJ2-3; maybe TRBD2 (6 bases). Trimming removed 11 bases from V and 5 bases from J, with 20 bases in between. The CDR3 totals 14 residues. Germline V gene data show CDR1 as SNHLY and CDR2 as FYNNEI. Here the CDR3 reads CAGGGRSEVDTQYF. The CDR3 DNA follows: TGTGCCGGGGGAGGCCGGAGTGAGGTAGATACGCAGTATTTT.

The J gene is TRBJ2-1, the V gene TRBV11-3; 9 positions match TRBD1. The CDR3 length is 14 residues. The junction had 2 bases not matched to a gene; V was cut back by 6 bases and J by 2 bases. Germline assignment: CDR1 SGHNT and CDR2 YENEEA. CDR3: CASSGQGPYNEQFF. In DNA, the CDR3 is TGTGCCAGCAGTGGACAGGGGCCCTACAATGAGCAGTTCTTC.

The CDR3 spells CASSDGRVSHQPQHF. The CDR3 DNA reads as TGTGCCAGCAGCGACGGGAGGGTATCCCATCAGCCCCAGCATTTT. The chain joins TRBV6-5 to TRBJ1-5; no clear D gene. V was cut by 6 bases and J by 5 bases, with 17 bases left in between. The CDR3 covers 15 residues. Germline CDR1 and CDR2: MNHEY and SVGAGI.

The chain has TRBV20-1 and TRBJ1-2; unclear D gene. The CDR3 contains 10 residues. Looked up from germline, CDR1 is DFQATT and CDR2 is SNEGSKA (reference sequence). With 4 bases removed from V and 8 bases from J, the gap between germline ends came to 8 bases. In DNA form, the CDR3 reads TGCAGTGCTATGGTGGTCGGCTACACCTTC. This sequence encodes CSAMVVGYTF.

Notes on this clone: One end of the junction does not line up with germline, which may come from a read error. This chain uses TRBV5-1 with TRBJ1-2; D might be TRBD1 (5 bases). This CDR3 has 12 residues. Germline V gene sequence: CDR1 SGHRS, CDR2 YFSETQ. This chain's CDR3 is CASSWGWTRDGF. The CDR3 bases are TGCGCCAGCAGCTGGGGGTGGACAAGGGACGGCTTC.

This clone has just a few counts. The chain employs TRBV6-6 and TRBJ1-5; D ambiguous. Germline CDR1 MNHNY, CDR2 SVGAGI (reference sequence). Deletions cut 3 bases from V and 1 base from J, with 10 bases between. This CDR3 is built from 15 residues. CDR3 residues: CASSYMEVSNQPQHF. CDR3 sequence (DNA): TGTGCCAGCAGTTATATGGAAGTCAGCAATCAGCCCCAGCATTTT.

This chain connects TRBV10-1 to TRBJ2-2; D remains unclear. Trimming stripped 6 bases from V and 5 bases from J, with 7 bases between. The CDR3 is 12 residues long. Germline assignment: CDR1 WNHNN and CDR2 SYGVQD (reference sequence). This chain's CDR3 is CASSSNTGELFF. CDR3 bases: TGCGCCAGCAGCTCAAATACCGGGGAGCTGTTTTTT.

This rearrangement joins TRBV7-2 to TRBJ1-2; TRBD1 might be the D (5 bases). The CDR3 is 17 amino acids. Germline lookup yields CDR1 SGHTA and CDR2 FQGNSA. V shed 1 base and J shed 4 bases, with 19 bases lying between them. The CDR3 spells CASSLGREGTLTYGYTF. Written as DNA, the CDR3 is TGTGCCAGCAGCTTAGGGAGGGAGGGGACCCTTACCTATGGCTACACCTTC.

The CDR3 sequence is CASSYQGGHRVFF. Written as DNA, the CDR3 is TGTGCCAGCAGTTATCAGGGGGGACACCGGGTTTTCTTT. The rearrangement uses TRBV6-5 and TRBJ1-1; 7 nucleotides agree with TRBD1. Germline V gene lookup returns CDR1 MNHEY and CDR2 SVGAGI. Trimming cost V 3 bases and J 13 bases; bases outside gene matches: 11. The CDR3 consists of 13 residues.

The genes are TRBV28 and TRBJ1-5; no definite D call. The V end was cut by 4 bases, the J end by 6 bases, with 10 bases between. The length of the CDR3 is 13 residues. CDR1 MDHEN and CDR2 SYDVKM come from the germline V gene. In nucleotides, the CDR3 is TGTGCCAGCAGTTACACCGACCTTCAGCCCCAGCATTTT. It yields the protein CASSYTDLQPQHF.

This chain links TRBV7-9 with TRBJ2-5; D ambiguous. Trimming took 6 bases from V and 0 from J, leaving 11 bases between them. Germline V gene lookup returns CDR1 SEHNR and CDR2 FQNEAQ (reference sequence). CDR3 size: 14 residues. CDR3 amino acids: CASSFRTNQETQYF. As DNA, the CDR3 is TGTGCCAGCAGTTTCAGAACAAACCAAGAGACCCAGTACTTC.

The chain joins TRBV29-1 to TRBJ1-1; 8 bases map to TRBD1. The ends lost 1 base at V and 5 bases at J; junction bases unmatched: 3. This CDR3 region has 13 residues. Germline CDR1 SQVTM, CDR2 ANQGSEA. The CDR3 sequence: CSVEVQGGTEAFF. For the CDR3, the DNA is TGCAGCGTTGAAGTACAGGGGGGGACTGAAGCTTTCTTT.

The CDR3 sequence is CASSQVQGLTEAFF. The DNA of the CDR3 is TGTGCCAGCAGCCAGGTACAGGGATTGACTGAAGCTTTCTTT. The chain carries TRBV14 and TRBJ1-1; possibly TRBD1 for D (6 bases). The CDR3 spans 14 residues. Per germline, CDR1 SGHDN and CDR2 FVKESK. The V end lost 3 bases, the J end lost 5 bases, and 13 bases lay between the germline ends.

This rearrangement joins TRBV7-6 to TRBJ1-1; 7 positions match TRBD1. This CDR3 is 15 amino acids long. Germline CDR1 is SGHVS and CDR2 is FNYEAQ. V lost 4 bases, J lost 1 base, and 6 bases stayed unmatched. CDR3 residues: CASSSDRRGNTEAFF. CDR3 in DNA: TGTGCCAGCAGCTCGGACAGGAGAGGGAACACTGAAGCTTTCTTT.

The genes are TRBV5-1 and TRBJ2-3, with D perhaps matching TRBD2 (5 bases). The CDR3 loop spans 14 amino acids. Trimming took off 0 bases at V and 5 bases at J, with 10 bases between the two ends. CDR1 is SGHRS and CDR2 is YFSETQ in the germline V gene. The CDR3 region is CASSLARAGDTQYF. CDR3 coding DNA: TGCGCCAGCAGCTTGGCGCGGGCGGGAGATACGCAGTATTTT.

This clone has just one count. This chain links TRBV6-1 with TRBJ1-2; D call uncertain. Germline CDR1 reads MNHNS; CDR2 reads SASEGT. Trimming took off 1 base at V and 10 bases at J, with 10 bases between the two ends. The CDR3 contains 12 residues. The CDR3 nucleotides read TGTGCCAGCAGTGAAGTCGACAACTACTACACCTTC. Protein product: CASSEVDNYYTF.

The chain uses TRBV14 and TRBJ1-2; a possible D gene is TRBD1 (5 bases). The CDR3 loop spans 13 amino acids. Germline V gene sequence: CDR1 SGHDN, CDR2 FVKESK. V dropped 1 base and J dropped 6 bases, with 9 bases sitting between them. CDR3: CASSQVGQNGYTF. In DNA, the CDR3 is TGTGCCAGCAGCCAAGTGGGGCAGAATGGCTACACCTTC.

The chain combines TRBV4-3 with TRBJ1-1; no reliable D call. This CDR3 spans 13 amino acids. Germline V gives CDR1 LGHNA, CDR2 YSLEER. V lost 0 bases and J lost 7, with 9 bases in between. This chain's CDR3 is CASSQDVRVEAFF. The CDR3 coding sequence is TGCGCCAGCAGCCAAGATGTTAGGGTTGAAGCTTTCTTT.

The chain couples TRBV6-2 or TRBV6-3 to TRBJ1-2, with D tentatively TRBD1 (6 bases). Between the trimmed V and J ends, which lost 4 bases and 2 bases, there was a span of 11 bases. Germline assignment: CDR1 MNHEY and CDR2 SVGEGT. The CDR3 covers 14 residues. CDR3 nucleotide sequence: TGTGCCAGCAGTTCCGGGCAGGGGAACTATGGCTACACCTTC. This translates into CASSSGQGNYGYTF.

The chain couples TRBV7-6 to TRBJ2-7; 7 positions match TRBD1. The CDR3 consists of 14 residues. Germline V gives CDR1 SGHVS, CDR2 FNYEAQ. V lost 4 bases, J lost 7 bases, and 10 bases stayed unmatched. CDR3 sequence reads: CASSSIDRAGEQYF. In DNA, the CDR3 is TGTGCCAGCAGCTCGATTGACAGGGCTGGAGAGCAGTACTTC.

About this clone: One end of the junction varies from germline; a read error may be responsible. The chain has TRBV30 and TRBJ1-4; no definite D call. CDR3 length: 14 amino acids. From germline, CDR1 is GTSNPN and CDR2 SVGIG (reference sequence). The CDR3 loop reads CACPRRLTTEKLFF. CDR3 in DNA: TGTGCCTGCCCCCGACGGTTAACTACTGAAAAACTGTTTTTT.

This chain uses TRBV12-3 or TRBV12-4 with TRBJ1-1; D uncertain. Trimming shortened V by 3 bases and J by 6 bases, and 11 bases separated the two germline ends. The CDR3 contains 13 residues. CDR3 nucleotide sequence: TGTGCCAGCAGTTTTGGGGAACTGGCTGAAGCTTTCTTT. It specifies CASSFGELAEAFF.

The rearrangement joins TRBV19 to TRBJ2-1; D is perhaps TRBD1 (5 bases). With 1 base removed from V and 8 bases from J, the gap between germline ends came to 15 bases. CDR3 size: 15 residues. Germline lookup yields CDR1 LNHDA and CDR2 SQIVND (reference sequence). This CDR3 is CASSIGGQGRDEQFF. The CDR3 DNA sequence: TGTGCCAGTAGTATAGGTGGGCAGGGCAGGGATGAGCAGTTCTTC.

CDR3 DNA sequence: TGCGCCAGCAGCCAAGTAGCTACGGGAGGGCCTTACGAGCAGTACTTC. It is translated as CASSQVATGGPYEQYF. The chain employs TRBV4-1 and TRBJ2-7; TRBD2 matches at 8 bases. CDR3 size: 16 residues. Germline assignment: CDR1 MGHRA and CDR2 YSYEKL. The ends lost 1 base at V and 4 bases at J; junction bases unmatched: 9.

The J gene is TRBJ1-2, the V gene TRBV19, with 7 bases identical to TRBD1. CDR1 is LNHDA, CDR2 SQIVND, per germline (reference sequence). The CDR3 covers 15 residues. V shed 7 bases and J 8 bases; nucleotides not matched to a gene: 16. The CDR3 coding sequence is TGTGCCAGTACATGGGACAGTTTAAATGGGTCCGGCTACACCTTC. It translates to CASTWDSLNGSGYTF.